This TCR beta chain was found in a study of cytomegalovirus exposure and HLA in healthy donors. The study, taken as a whole, reports: By a later analysis, the bulk of CMV-associated TCR beta chains appeared HLA-restricted. The study put 150 or so TCR beta chains on its list as cytomegalovirus-associated. Near-uniform donor sequencing depth was presumed by presence/absence analyses. Specificity for CMV antigens was confirmed in vitro for a few of the CMV-associated chains.

Concerning this clone itself: Its antigen is undetermined.

The PCR used 60 Vbeta and 13 Jbeta primers. Data came from immunoSEQ multiplex PCR; TCRdb stores just in-frame clones and leaves some out. Among under 200,000 clones listed, about 77% were seen once. Germline assignment: CDR1 MGHRA and CDR2 YSYEKL. Trimming at V came to 4 bases and at J to 3 bases, leaving 8 bases not matched to a gene. This CDR3 contains 17 residues. Sequencing was performed on PBMCs. The chain joins TRBV4-1 to TRBJ2-1, with 11 bases fitting TRBD2. This clonotype was obtained from a man aged 25 to 45 in good health and CMV-seronegative. CDR3 in amino acids: CASSRAPGLADYNEQFF. In nucleotides, the CDR3 is TGCGCCAGCAGCCGTGCCCCGGGACTAGCGGACTACAATGAGCAGTTCTTC.